Each of the 9 T cell receptor beta chains below was sequenced from the same sample in a study of tumor-infiltrating lymphocytes in primary liver carcinoma. The input was 450 to 500 ng total RNA; TCR beta cDNA was made from it with a constant-region primer. Sequencing libraries for TCR beta derived from three nested multiplex PCR rounds that used slightly modified ARM-PCR. The first two PCR rounds, around 11 cycles each, used TRBV1-TRBV30 forward primers and a C-beta reverse primer. From the multiplex PCR reads, TCRdb called clonotypes with MiXCR, one entry per CDR3 protein. In the table there are about 120,000 distinct CDR3 sequences, around two thirds of which are singletons. Unsorted bulk tissue (roughly 19-31 mg) underwent RNA and DNA co-extraction. The sample was tumor-adjacent normal liver tissue. The origin of the receptors is a woman aged 55-75 years with primary liver carcinoma and hepatitis B virus infection.

In the case of this clonotype: One end of the junction varies from germline; a read error may be responsible. The genes are TRBV4-1 and TRBJ2-2; D possibly corresponds to TRBD2 (5 bases). The CDR3 runs 15 residues. Germline CDR1 MGHRA, CDR2 YSYEKL. CDR3 sequence (DNA): TGCGCCAGCAGCCAAGATGGGCAGAACACCGGGGAGCGGTTTTTT. Its translation is CASSQDGQNTGERFF.

The sample holds a few counts of this clonotype. This chain uses TRBV28 with TRBJ1-1, with TRBD1 as a possible D gene (6 bases). Looked up from germline, CDR1 is MDHEN and CDR2 is SYDVKM. CDR3 length equals 14 residues. Trimming shortened V by 6 bases and J by 1 base, and 12 bases separated the two germline ends. CDR3 protein: CASRYRVPNTEAFF. CDR3 nucleotide sequence: TGTGCCAGCAGATACAGGGTGCCGAACACTGAAGCTTTCTTT.

Points on this clonotype: A much larger clone is a single base away; this may be a read error. The chain links TRBV7-9 to TRBJ2-3; D remains unclear. V lost 5 bases, J lost 1 base, and 1 base lay in between. The CDR3 extends over 11 amino acids. Germline CDR1 reads SEHNR; CDR2 reads FQNEAQ (reference sequence). CDR3 nucleotide sequence: TGTGCCAGCAGCCGCACAGATACGCAGTATTTT. This codes for CASSRTDTQYF.

About this clonotype itself: A junction boundary mismatches the germline segment, possibly from a read error. This sequence joins TRBV5-5 and TRBJ2-7, with D possibly being TRBD1 (5 bases). The CDR3 covers 14 residues. Germline V CDR1 and CDR2: SGHKS, YYEKEE (reference sequence). Here the CDR3 DNA reads TGCGCCAGCAGGTCCGCCGACAGCTCCTACGAGCAGTACTTC. Residues: CASRSADSSYEQYF.

Many counts were recorded for this clonotype. The rearrangement joins TRBV30 to TRBJ2-3; 10 bases agree with TRBD2. Looked up from germline, CDR1 is GTSNPN and CDR2 is SVGIG (reference sequence). The V gene end was trimmed by 0 bases and the J gene end by 4 bases; junction bases not matched to a gene: 1. This CDR3 is 14 amino acids long. The CDR3, as DNA: TGTGCCTGGAGTGTCCTAGCGGGAGCAGATACGCAGTATTTT. This encodes CAWSVLAGADTQYF.

The chain employs TRBV6-2 or TRBV6-3 and TRBJ1-1; D is possibly TRBD1 (6 bases). CDR1 is MNHEY and CDR2 is SVGEGT in the germline V gene. The CDR3 is made up of 16 amino acids. V lost 7 bases and J 3 bases, leaving 21 bases between the germline ends. Here the CDR3 reads CASIGRVGKGDTEAFF. CDR3 bases: TGTGCCAGCATCGGACGAGTAGGCAAGGGGGACACTGAAGCTTTCTTT.

In this sample, this clonotype turned up many times. This chain uses TRBV6-1 with TRBJ2-3; D is possibly TRBD2 (5 bases). This CDR3 has 15 residues. Germline V gene data show CDR1 as MNHNS and CDR2 as SASEGT. The CDR3 is CDPTAEDPREDTQYF. CDR3 DNA: TGTGACCCGACCGCCGAGGATCCTCGGGAAGATACGCAGTATTTT.

This clonotype was detected many times. The rearrangement joins TRBV24-1 to TRBJ2-1; 7 bases are a match to TRBD2. The CDR3 extends over 15 amino acids. V lost 0 bases, J lost 4 bases, and 2 bases stayed unmatched. The V gene's germline CDR1 is KGHDR and CDR2 SFDVKD. The CDR3 reads CATSDLSGKYNEQFF. In nucleotides, the CDR3 is TGTGCCACCAGTGATTTGAGCGGGAAGTACAATGAGCAGTTCTTC.

Details on this clonotype: A much more abundant neighbour one base away suggests this may be a read error. The chain links TRBV7-4 to TRBJ1-5; D not certain. Per germline, CDR1 SGHVT and CDR2 SQSDAQ. The CDR3 totals 14 residues. The CDR3 loop reads CASSFSGRNQAQHF. CDR3 bases: TGTGCCAGCAGCTTTTCCGGGCGCAATCAGGCCCAGCATTTT.